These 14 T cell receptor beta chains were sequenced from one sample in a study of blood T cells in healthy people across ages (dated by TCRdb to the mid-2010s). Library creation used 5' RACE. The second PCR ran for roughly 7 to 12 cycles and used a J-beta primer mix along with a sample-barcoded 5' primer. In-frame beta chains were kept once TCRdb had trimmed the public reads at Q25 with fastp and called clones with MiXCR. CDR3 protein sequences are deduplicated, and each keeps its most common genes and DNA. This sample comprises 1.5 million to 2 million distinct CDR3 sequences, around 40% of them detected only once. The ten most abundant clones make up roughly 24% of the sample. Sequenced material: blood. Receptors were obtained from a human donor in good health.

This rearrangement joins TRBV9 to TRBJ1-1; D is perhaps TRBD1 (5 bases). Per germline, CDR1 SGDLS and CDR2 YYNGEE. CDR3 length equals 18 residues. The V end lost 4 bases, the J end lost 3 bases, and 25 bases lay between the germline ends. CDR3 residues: CASSPHLFRDGADTEAFF. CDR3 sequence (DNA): TGTGCCAGCAGCCCCCATCTATTCCGGGACGGGGCGGACACTGAAGCTTTCTTT.

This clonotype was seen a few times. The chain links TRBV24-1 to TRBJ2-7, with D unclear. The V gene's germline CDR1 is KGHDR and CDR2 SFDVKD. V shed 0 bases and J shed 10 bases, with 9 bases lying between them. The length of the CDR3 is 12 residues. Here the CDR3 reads CATSDLLGRQYF. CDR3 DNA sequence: TGTGCCACCAGTGATTTGTTGGGCCGACAGTACTTC.

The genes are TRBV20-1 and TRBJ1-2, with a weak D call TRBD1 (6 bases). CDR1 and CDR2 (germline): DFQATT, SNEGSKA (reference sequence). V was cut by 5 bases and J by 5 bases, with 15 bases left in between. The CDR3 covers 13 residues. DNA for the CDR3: TGCAGTGCTTCAACAGGGATTAATTATGGCTACACCTTC. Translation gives CSASTGINYGYTF.

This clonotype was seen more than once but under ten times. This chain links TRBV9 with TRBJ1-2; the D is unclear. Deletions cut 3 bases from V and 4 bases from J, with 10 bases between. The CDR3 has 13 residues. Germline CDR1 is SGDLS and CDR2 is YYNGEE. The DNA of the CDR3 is TGTGCCAGCAGCGCGAACTACGGCTATGGCTACACCTTC. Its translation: CASSANYGYGYTF.

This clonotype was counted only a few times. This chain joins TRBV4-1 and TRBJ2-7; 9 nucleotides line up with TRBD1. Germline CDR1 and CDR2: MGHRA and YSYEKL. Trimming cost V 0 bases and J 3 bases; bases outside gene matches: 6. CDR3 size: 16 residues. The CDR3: CASSQEAGQGNYEQYF. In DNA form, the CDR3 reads TGCGCCAGCAGCCAAGAGGCGGGACAGGGTAACTACGAGCAGTACTTC.

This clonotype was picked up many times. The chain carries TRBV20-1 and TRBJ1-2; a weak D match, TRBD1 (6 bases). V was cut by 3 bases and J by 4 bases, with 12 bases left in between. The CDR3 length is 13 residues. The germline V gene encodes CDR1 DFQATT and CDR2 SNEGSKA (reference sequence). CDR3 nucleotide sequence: TGCAGTGCTAGTTTCACAGGGACCTATGGCTACACCTTC. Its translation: CSASFTGTYGYTF.

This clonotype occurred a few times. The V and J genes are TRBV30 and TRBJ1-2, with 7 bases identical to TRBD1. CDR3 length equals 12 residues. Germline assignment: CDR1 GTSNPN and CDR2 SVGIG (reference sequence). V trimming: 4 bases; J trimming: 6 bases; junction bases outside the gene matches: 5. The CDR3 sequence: CAWTKTGNGYTF. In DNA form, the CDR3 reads TGTGCCTGGACTAAGACAGGGAATGGCTACACCTTC.

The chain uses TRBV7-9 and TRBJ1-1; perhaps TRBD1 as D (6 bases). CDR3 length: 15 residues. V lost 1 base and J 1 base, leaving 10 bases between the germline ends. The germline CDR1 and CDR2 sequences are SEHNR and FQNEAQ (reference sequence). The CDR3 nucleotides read TGTGCCAGCAGCTTAGGAGGACAGCAGAACACTGAAGCTTTCTTT. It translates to CASSLGGQQNTEAFF.

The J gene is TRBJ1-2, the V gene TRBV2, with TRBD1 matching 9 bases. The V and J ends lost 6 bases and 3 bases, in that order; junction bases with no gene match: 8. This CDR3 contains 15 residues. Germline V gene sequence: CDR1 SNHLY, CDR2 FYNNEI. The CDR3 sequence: CASSLQQGADYGYTF. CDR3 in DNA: TGTGCCAGCAGCCTACAACAGGGGGCGGACTATGGCTACACCTTC.

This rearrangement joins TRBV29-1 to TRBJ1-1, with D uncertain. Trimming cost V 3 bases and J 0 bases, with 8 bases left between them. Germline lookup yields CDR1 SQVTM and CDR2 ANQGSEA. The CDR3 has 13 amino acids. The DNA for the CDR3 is TGCAGCGTTGATAGGGTCATGAACACTGAAGCTTTCTTT. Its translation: CSVDRVMNTEAFF. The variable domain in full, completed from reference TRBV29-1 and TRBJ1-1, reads SAVISQKPSRDICQRGTSLTIQCQVDSQVTMMFWYRQQPGQSLTLIATANQGSEATYESGFVIDKFPISRPNLTFSTLTVSNMSPEDSSIYLCSVDRVMNTEAFFGQGTRLTVV.

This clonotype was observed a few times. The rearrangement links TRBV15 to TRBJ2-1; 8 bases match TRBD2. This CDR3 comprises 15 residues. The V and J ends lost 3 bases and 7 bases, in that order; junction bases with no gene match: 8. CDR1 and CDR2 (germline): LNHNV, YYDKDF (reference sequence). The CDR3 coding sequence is TGTGCCACCAGCAGTCACTCCGCGGGGGGTAATGAGCAGTTCTTC. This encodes CATSSHSAGGNEQFF.

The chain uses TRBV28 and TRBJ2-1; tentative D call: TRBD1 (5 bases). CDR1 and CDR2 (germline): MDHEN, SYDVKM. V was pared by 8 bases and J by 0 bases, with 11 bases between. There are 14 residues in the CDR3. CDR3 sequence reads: CASDSLHSYNEQFF. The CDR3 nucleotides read TGTGCCAGCGACAGCCTTCACTCCTACAATGAGCAGTTCTTC.

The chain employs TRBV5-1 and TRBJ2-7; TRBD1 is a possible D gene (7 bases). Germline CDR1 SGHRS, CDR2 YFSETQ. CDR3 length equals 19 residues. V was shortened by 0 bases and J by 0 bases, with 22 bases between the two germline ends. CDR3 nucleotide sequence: TGCGCCAGCAGCTTGGTTCCACAACCGCGGGACAGCATCTCCTACGAGCAGTACTTC. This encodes CASSLVPQPRDSISYEQYF.

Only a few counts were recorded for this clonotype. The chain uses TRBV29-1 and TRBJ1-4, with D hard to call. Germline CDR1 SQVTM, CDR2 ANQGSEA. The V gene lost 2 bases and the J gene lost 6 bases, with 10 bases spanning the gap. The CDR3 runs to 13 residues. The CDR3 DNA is TGCAGCGTTGAATCTGACGGCGATGAAAAACTGTTTTTT. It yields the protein CSVESDGDEKLFF.